These 28 T cell receptor beta chains came from one sample sequenced in a study of shared clonotypes between healthy human individuals. Produced via immunoSEQ multiplex PCR; TCRdb's table is partial and in-frame only. The profile covers 300,000 to 350,000 clones, with around 79% appearing a single time and more than 9% taken by the ten largest. Sequencing was done on a sample of memory CD4+ T cells sorted from blood. The subset denotes: CD45RA-negative fraction. These receptors were obtained from a man aged 25-40 years in good health.

The chain links TRBV4-1 to TRBJ2-1; D is perhaps TRBD1 or TRBD2 (5 bases each). With 4 bases removed from V and 10 bases from J, the gap between germline ends came to 17 bases. Germline-derived CDR1 and CDR2 are MGHRA and YSYEKL. The CDR3 loop spans 14 amino acids. The CDR3 region has the DNA TGCGCCAGCAGCCCACGAATTAGGGGAGACGAGCAGTTCTTC. It translates to CASSPRIRGDEQFF.

The chain is built from TRBV18 and TRBJ1-5, with D possibly being TRBD1 (5 bases). This CDR3 is built from 13 residues. V was cut by 7 bases and J by 0 bases, with 7 bases left in between. Germline values: CDR1 KGHSH, CDR2 LQKENI. The CDR3 region has the DNA TGTGCCAGCTTACAGGATAGCAATCAGCCCCAGCATTTT. As protein: CASLQDSNQPQHF. Complete variable domain (other parts from reference TRBV18 and TRBJ1-5): NAGVMQNPRHLVRRRGQEARLRCSPMKGHSHVYWYRQLPEEGLKFMVYLQKENIIDESGMPKERFSAEFPKEGPSILRIQQVVRGDSAAYFCASLQDSNQPQHFGDGTRLSIL.

This clone came up once. The chain carries TRBV30 and TRBJ1-2; D is undetermined. This CDR3 is built from 16 residues. Germline CDR1 and CDR2: GTSNPN and SVGIG (reference sequence). DNA for the CDR3: TGTGCTGGGGTTGTCCTGACTCTTCCATTGGACTATGGCTACACCTTC. Its protein is CAGVVLTLPLDYGYTF.

The sample holds one count of this clone. This chain joins TRBV18 and TRBJ1-2, with D perhaps TRBD1 (5 bases). CDR3 length: 17 residues. Germline V gene lookup returns CDR1 KGHSH and CDR2 LQKENI. Trimming took off 4 bases at V and 6 bases at J, with 24 bases between the two ends. CDR3 bases: TGTGCCAGCTCACAAACGACACCGAGGGGTCCAGTGGATGGCTACACCTTC. Translating gives CASSQTTPRGPVDGYTF.

For the CDR3, the DNA is TGTGCCAGCAGCTTAGTGTCGGCTTTCTCTGGAAACACCATATATTTT. This sequence encodes CASSLVSAFSGNTIYF. J is TRBJ1-3 and V is TRBV7-8; D unclear. CDR3 length equals 16 residues. V dropped 1 base and J dropped 0 bases, with 10 bases sitting between them. CDR1 is SGHVS, CDR2 FQNEAQ, per germline.

The sample holds one count of this clone. The chain has TRBV7-8 and TRBJ1-1; D gene uncertain. Germline V gene sequence: CDR1 SGHVS, CDR2 FQNEAQ. The CDR3 spans 13 residues. Trimming removed 3 bases from V and 1 base from J, with 6 bases in between. CDR3 protein: CASSFQTNTEAFF. CDR3 nucleotides: TGTGCCAGCAGCTTTCAAACGAACACTGAAGCTTTCTTT.

The gene calls are TRBV10-3 and TRBJ2-1; tentatively, D is TRBD1 or TRBD2 (6 bases each). CDR1 ENHRY and CDR2 SYGVKD come from the germline V gene. Trimming pared 7 bases from V and 8 bases from J, leaving 18 bases between. The length of the CDR3 is 14 residues. The CDR3 spells CAIKGGNGVDEQFF. As DNA, the CDR3 is TGTGCCATCAAAGGGGGGAATGGTGTGGATGAGCAGTTCTTC.

This chain links TRBV5-6 with TRBJ2-5; 9 bases align to TRBD2. The CDR3 is 15 amino acids. V shed 1 base, J shed 1 base, and the junction held 2 bases outside the gene matches. The V gene's germline CDR1 is SGHDT and CDR2 YYEEEE. Written as DNA, the CDR3 is TGTGCCAGCAGCTTGACGACTAGCGGCCAAGAGACCCAGTACTTC. This encodes CASSLTTSGQETQYF.

The V and J genes are TRBV7-9 and TRBJ2-7; no clear D. CDR3 length: 14 amino acids. CDR1 and CDR2 (germline): SEHNR, FQNEAQ (reference sequence). Trimming took off 2 bases at V and 5 bases at J, with 13 bases between the two ends. The CDR3 nucleotides are TGTGCCAGCAGCTTATTAGGGTCTGTCGACGAGCAGTACTTC. Its protein product is CASSLLGSVDEQYF.

The rearrangement joins TRBV2 to TRBJ2-1, with D perhaps matching TRBD1 (5 bases). The CDR3 runs 13 residues. CDR1 and CDR2 (germline): SNHLY, FYNNEI. The V gene lost 3 bases and the J gene lost 8 bases, with 11 bases spanning the gap. The CDR3: CASSEVRAHEQFF. The CDR3, as DNA: TGTGCCAGCAGTGAGGTCAGGGCCCATGAGCAGTTCTTC.

The chain has TRBV18 and TRBJ2-7; TRBD1 matches 12 bases. The CDR3 has 17 amino acids. V lost 6 bases to trimming and J lost 4 bases; unmatched junction nucleotides: 13. From germline, CDR1 is KGHSH and CDR2 LQKENI. The DNA of the CDR3 is TGTGCCAGCTCCCCAAGAAGGGCGGGACAGGGGGCTTACGAGCAGTACTTC. Its translation: CASSPRRAGQGAYEQYF.

The rearrangement uses TRBV5-4 and TRBJ1-1; D gene ambiguous. V lost 3 bases, J lost 2 bases, and 17 bases lay in between. The CDR3 contains 16 residues. Germline V CDR1 and CDR2: SGHNT, YYREEE (reference sequence). The CDR3 region is CASSSNGRTTNTEAFF. CDR3 in DNA: TGTGCCAGCAGCTCCAACGGACGGACTACTAACACTGAAGCTTTCTTT.

The J gene is TRBJ2-5, the V gene TRBV5-1; 12 nucleotides line up with TRBD2. From germline, CDR1 is SGHRS and CDR2 YFSETQ. This CDR3 contains 18 residues. Germline trimming cut 4 bases from V and 5 bases from J; bases unmatched to any gene: 15. The CDR3, as DNA: TGCGCCAGCAGCCACGGACTAGCGGGATCTATGGGAGGGGAGACCCAGTACTTC. Amino acid sequence: CASSHGLAGSMGGETQYF.

This rearrangement joins TRBV11-2 to TRBJ2-1; 10 bases map to TRBD2. Germline-derived CDR1 and CDR2 are SGHAT and FQNNGV. This CDR3 region has 15 residues. The junction had 6 bases not matched to a gene; V was cut back by 1 base and J by 9 bases. The CDR3 DNA follows: TGTGCCAGCAGCTTAGCTAGCGGGAGCTTTGGTGAGCAGTTCTTC. As protein: CASSLASGSFGEQFF.

The gene calls are TRBV2 and TRBJ1-1; no definite D call. Germline CDR1 reads SNHLY; CDR2 reads FYNNEI. V lost 9 bases and J 4 bases, leaving 15 bases between the germline ends. The CDR3 runs to 13 residues. The chain's CDR3 is CASTQDRRTEAFF. CDR3 coding DNA: TGTGCCAGTACTCAAGACCGGCGCACTGAAGCTTTCTTT.

The chain is built from TRBV30 and TRBJ1-5, with 10 nucleotides matching TRBD1. CDR3 length: 15 residues. Trimming cost V 5 bases and J 0 bases; bases outside gene matches: 4. Germline lookup yields CDR1 GTSNPN and CDR2 SVGIG (reference sequence). The CDR3 spells CAWGQGVRSNQPQHF. The CDR3 DNA reads TGTGCCTGGGGACAGGGGGTCCGTAGCAATCAGCCCCAGCATTTT. The full variable domain, completed using reference TRBV30 and TRBJ1-5, is SQTIHQWPATLVQPVGSPLSLECTVEGTSNPNLYWYRQAAGRGLQLLFYSVGIGQISSEVPQNLSASRPQDRQFILSSKKLLLSDSGFYLCAWGQGVRSNQPQHFGDGTRLSIL.

This clone has just a few counts. This chain joins TRBV7-8 and TRBJ1-5; D is undetermined. V was pared by 1 base and J by 0 bases, with 10 bases between. Germline V lookup: CDR1 SGHVS, CDR2 FQNEAQ. This CDR3 has 16 amino acids. The CDR3 DNA follows: TGTGCCAGCAGCTTAGTACGGAGCCTTAGCAATCAGCCCCAGCATTTT. Translated, it gives CASSLVRSLSNQPQHF.

As DNA, the CDR3 is TGTGCCACCAGCAGAGTTGGAACCGGGGAGCTGTTTTTT. Translating gives CATSRVGTGELFF. The J gene is TRBJ2-2, the V gene TRBV15, with D unresolved. There are 13 residues in the CDR3. Germline CDR1 and CDR2: LNHNV and YYDKDF (reference sequence). The V end was cut by 1 base, the J end by 5 bases, with 5 bases between.

The genes are TRBV15 and TRBJ2-3; D is undetermined. The germline gives CDR1 LNHNV, CDR2 YYDKDF (reference sequence). The V and J ends lost 0 bases and 4 bases respectively, with 5 bases between them. The CDR3 loop spans 13 amino acids. DNA of the CDR3: TGTGCCACCAGCAGAGATATTGCAGATACGCAGTATTTT. Translating it yields CATSRDIADTQYF.

In its sample, this clone was seen once. The chain recombines TRBV2 with TRBJ2-3; 8 nucleotides align to TRBD1. The CDR3 is 15 amino acids. Germline V CDR1 and CDR2: SNHLY, FYNNEI. V was pared by 10 bases and J by 2 bases, with 11 bases of the junction left unmatched. The CDR3 spells CATHPGQVYTDTQYF. The CDR3 DNA reads TGTGCCACCCACCCGGGACAGGTATACACAGATACGCAGTATTTT.

This clone turned up a few times. V gene TRBV9 combines with J gene TRBJ2-3, with D perhaps being TRBD1 or TRBD2 (6 bases each). V lost 3 bases and J 3 bases, leaving 17 bases between the germline ends. Germline CDR1 is SGDLS and CDR2 is YYNGEE. This CDR3 has 16 amino acids. The CDR3 sequence is CASSGRPGAPTDTQYF. Here the CDR3 DNA reads TGTGCCAGCAGCGGCCGGCCGGGGGCGCCTACAGATACGCAGTATTTT.

V usage is TRBV7-9 and J usage is TRBJ2-3; D not resolved. Germline V gene data show CDR1 as SEHNR and CDR2 as FQNEAQ (reference sequence). The CDR3 spans 17 residues. The germline V and J ends were trimmed by 2 bases and 7 bases, with 22 bases remaining between them. CDR3: CASSLSGGHIITHTQYF. CDR3 sequence (DNA): TGTGCCAGCAGCTTAAGTGGCGGCCACATAATAACACATACGCAGTATTTT.

The chain recombines TRBV6-1 with TRBJ1-1; D is possibly TRBD1 (5 bases). Trimming cost V 7 bases and J 5 bases, with 14 bases left between them. Germline V CDR1 and CDR2: MNHNS, SASEGT. The length of the CDR3 is 13 residues. CDR3 protein: CASTRVSGTEAFF. The CDR3 DNA reads TGTGCCAGCACCCGAGTGTCAGGGACTGAAGCTTTCTTT.

This chain links TRBV28 with TRBJ2-3; 7 bases agree with TRBD1. Trimming removed 3 bases from V and 2 bases from J; junction bases left unmatched: 8. CDR3 size: 16 residues. CDR1 is MDHEN, CDR2 SYDVKM, per germline. As DNA, the CDR3 is TGTGCCAGCAGTTTGTGGGGACAGATAAACACAGATACGCAGTATTTT. Amino acids: CASSLWGQINTDTQYF.

The chain carries TRBV29-1 and TRBJ2-7; D gene unclear. Trimming cost V 5 bases and J 4 bases, with 12 bases left between them. From germline, CDR1 is SQVTM and CDR2 ANQGSEA. The CDR3 has 12 amino acids. CDR3 nucleotides: TGCAGCGTTCAGTCCAGTATATACGAGCAGTACTTC. It codes for CSVQSSIYEQYF.

This rearrangement joins TRBV28 to TRBJ2-3; 10 bases line up with TRBD2. The length of the CDR3 is 13 residues. Germline-derived CDR1 and CDR2 are MDHEN and SYDVKM. The V gene end was trimmed by 7 bases and the J gene end by 8 bases; junction bases not matched to a gene: 6. The CDR3 DNA is TGTGCCAGCAACCTAGCGGGAGTTGGTACGCAGTATTTT. It specifies CASNLAGVGTQYF. Full variable domain (outside the CDR3, taken from reference TRBV28 and TRBJ2-3): DVKVTQSSRYLVKRTGEKVFLECVQDMDHENMFWYRQDPGLGLRLIYFSYDVKMKEKGDIPEGYSVSREKKERFSLILESASTNQTSMYLCASNLAGVGTQYFGPGTRLTVL.

The chain is built from TRBV7-2 and TRBJ2-7; D uncertain. Trimming took off 3 bases at V and 4 bases at J, with 13 bases between the two ends. CDR1 and CDR2 (germline): SGHTA, FQGNSA. The CDR3 length is 14 residues. CDR3: CASSFPSFVYEQYF. As DNA, the CDR3 is TGTGCCAGCAGCTTCCCCAGTTTTGTTTACGAGCAGTACTTC. Based on the CDR3 plus reference TRBV7-2 and TRBJ2-7, the full variable domain is GAGVSQSPSNKVTEKGKDVELRCDPISGHTALYWYRQSLGQGLEFLIYFQGNSAPDKSGLPSDRFSAERTGGSVSTLTIQRTQQEDSAVYLCASSFPSFVYEQYFGPGTRLTVT.

CDR3 amino acids: CASSSGTGGAIGDEKLFF. For the CDR3, the DNA is TGTGCCAGCAGCTCCGGGACAGGGGGCGCGATTGGTGATGAAAAACTGTTTTTT. The chain employs TRBV5-8 and TRBJ1-4; 12 bases are shared with TRBD1. The trim removed 3 bases at V and 6 bases at J, leaving 12 bases unmatched. The CDR3 loop spans 18 amino acids. Germline assignment: CDR1 SGHTS and CDR2 YDEGEE.